The text below deals with one T cell receptor (beta chain). Its antigen is not yet known. No much larger clone exists at a distance of one base, and base qualities are not known. The cohort consisted of 650 to 850 healthy bone marrow donors. At the time of sampling, every cohort member was nominally healthy, though immune exposures that went unrecorded were likely present. The donor tested CMV seronegative, placing the donor among the 300 to 450 seronegative members of the cohort. A peripheral blood sample was provided by each donor, and peripheral blood mononuclear cells were used for TCR beta sequencing. Genomic DNA was extracted from the blood cell samples with the Qiagen DNeasy Blood Extraction Kit. The source of the sample is a study of cytomegalovirus exposure and HLA in healthy donors (dated by TCRdb to 2017 to 2019). Some background on the complete study: An earlier analysis of roughly 500 of the donors reported approximately 290 Gb of sequence data and some 120 million unique TCR beta sequences from 150 million to 200 million T cells. The T cell repertoires of 700 or so subjects were profiled by immunosequencing and related to cytomegalovirus serostatus. To decide whether each TCR beta V gene segment behaved as functional or pseudogenic, an earlier analysis of approximately 590 of the donors relied on high-throughput TCR beta sequencing. Among some 410 genotyped donors of the cohort, an average of approximately 200,000 unique TCR beta nucleotide sequences was sequenced per donor, of which roughly 17% were non-productive. An early release covering roughly 640 HLA-typed donors comprised about 300 gigabases of sequencing data and roughly 85 million unique TCR sequences. Every discovery cohort repertoire had been produced on one sequencing platform. Both class I and class II loci were covered by HLA typing, at four-digit resolution. Donor age, sex, ethnicity and CMV serostatus were collected together with the repertoire data. Rather than using new phenotypic data, the later analysis identified candidate immune exposures from TCR beta sequences and from how often those sequences occurred across donors. Of the roughly 400 genotyped donors, 65% to 90% were placed in the genetic ancestry cluster associated with self-reported Caucasian donors. Because of strong linkage in the cohort, a few DR-DQ haplotypes were treated as single units for association and clustering. In addition to the first cohort of about 650 subjects, a separate validation cohort of approximately 120 different subjects was used. In a later analysis, previously published TCR beta repertoires from about 670 donors were re-analyzed and high-resolution HLA genotyping was added so that TCR occurrence patterns could be studied. The study aimed to test whether cataloging public T cell receptors could reveal signatures of past pathogen exposure. To predict cytomegalovirus infection status, the study brought together high-throughput TCR immunosequencing, statistical association of individual TCRs with disease status, and machine learning. A later genetic analysis took genome-wide SNP genotypes for about three fifths of the roughly 670 donors and used that subset as a discovery cohort. The number of donors typed differed by locus, with 629-630 for A, B, C, DRB1 and DQB1, over 500 for DQA1, 600 to 610 for DPA1, and some 440 for DPB1.

Study-level results and caveats: A total of roughly 160 TCR beta chains were listed by the study as associated with cytomegalovirus. In a later analysis, most CMV-associated TCR beta chains were found to appear HLA-restricted, with HLA associations seemingly driven largely by CMV exposure. A later analysis reported that several top co-occurrence clusters appeared linked to parvovirus B19, influenza, CMV and Epstein-Barr virus. HLA typing was unavailable for some donors at each locus, so association tests used only the typed subset. The classifier was reported to diagnose cytomegalovirus status with high specificity and sensitivity in both the original and validation cohorts. About 15 rarely observed V segments, including chromosome 9 orphons, were excluded from the earlier analysis of approximately 500 of the donors because counts were too low. In vitro tests confirmed that three of the cytomegalovirus-associated TCR beta chains recognize cytomegalovirus antigens. According to a later genetic analysis, donors in an Asian-associated ancestry cluster had fewer N-insertions in productive TCRs than the approximately 630-donor mean. In a later analysis, HLA-associated TCR beta chains were found to be more clonally expanded and to have lower generation probabilities than equally common non-associated chains. Correlated functional status among segregating V segments might be attributable to linkage disequilibrium, but an unknown experimental factor could not be ruled out. The sequencing pipeline was judged likely to have produced a cluster of highly shared sequence variants as a technical artifact. In an earlier analysis of around 600 of the donors, most TCR beta V segments appeared in productive rearrangements about 87% or about 30% of the time, broadly matching IMGT annotations. A further reported finding was that TCR beta sequences accurately predicted the HLA-A and HLA-B alleles for most subjects in the first cohort. The only immune exposure information available for the cohort was CMV serostatus. An association between a missense DCLRE1C variant and V-gene and J-gene trimming of TCR beta chains was found in a later genetic analysis and replicated in an independent cohort. According to the authors, the approach could potentially be generalized to other disease states and immunological phenotypes. Presence/absence analyses assumed roughly uniform sequencing depth across donors, an assumption that may not hold. Most TCR sequences were seen in very few donors, while some public TCRs were found in many individuals. In a later analysis, around 15,000 TCR beta sequences were associated with specific HLA alleles at a false discovery rate of 0.05. Assigning TCR associations to individual alleles was difficult when HLA alleles, especially DR and DQ, strongly co-occurred. In a later analysis, the rate of TCR association differed among HLA loci, with DRB1 alleles having the most associated TCRs and HLA-C alleles having the fewest. This cohort had only TCR beta chains sequenced, and the lack of alpha or paired-chain data limited which features could be detected.

The library was made by the immunoSEQ multiplex PCR assay. For the multiplex PCR, a mixture combining 60 forward primers for TCR Vbeta segments and 13 reverse primers for TCR Jbeta segments was used. A multiplex PCR assay on genomic DNA amplified the CDR3 region of rearranged TCR beta genes. On the Illumina HiSeq System, the amplified TCR beta libraries were sequenced as 87-base-pair reads. The authors' pipeline ran thus. A later analysis counted tens of millions of unique TCR beta chains across the roughly 700 repertoires, and some 11 million of these chains were shared by at least two donors. Raw reads were error-corrected and collapsed into unique sequences with a nearest-neighbor algorithm that merged closely related sequences to remove PCR and sequencing errors. Alignment of CDR3 sequences to IMGT reference sequences was used to assign V, D and J gene segments. For a sequence to be retained, at least a six-nucleotide match to both a V gene segment and a J gene segment was required. Rearrangements were called productive when the CDR3 lacked stop codons and stayed in frame with V and J; all others were non-productive. Following IMGT convention, CDR3 was defined as the stretch from the second conserved V-encoded cysteine up to the conserved J-encoded phenylalanine. The earlier analysis of approximately 590 of the donors excluded any sequence lacking an unambiguous match to a single V gene segment. An earlier analysis of 587 of the donors classified V segments as functional when productive rearrangements were above 56.7% and as segregating when the standard deviation between donors was above 5%. A statistical classification framework was built for diagnosing cytomegalovirus status from the catalog of TCR beta chain sequences. In a later analysis, V and J genes were assigned by comparing TCR nucleotide sequences against IMGT/GENE-DB human TR gene sequences. In a later analysis, CDR3 sequences and most-parsimonious VDJ recombination scenarios were assigned using the TCRdist pipeline. In a later analysis, every TCR beta chain was defined by the combination of its CDR3 amino acid sequence and its V-gene family, and reads without a unique V-gene family were dropped. To address suspected cross-contamination and a sequencing artifact, a later analysis removed under 600 highly shared, low-generation-probability nucleotide sequences. A later analysis calculated a clonal expansion index for each public chain from normalized within-repertoire ranks of inferred template counts. A later analysis computed generation probabilities with a VDJ recombination model fitted to out-of-frame rearrangements, and checked the results against IGoR. A later analysis scored TCR-TCR, TCR-HLA and TCR-CMV co-occurrence with hypergeometric tests, applying a repertoire-size bias correction to TCR pairs. A later analysis estimated false discovery rates by permuting HLA or CMV assignments 20 times. In a later analysis, co-occurring TCRs were grouped using DBSCAN, and TCRdist sequence similarity was added for clustering within HLA-allele-positive subsets. For co-occurrence clustering, repertoires with fewer than 30,000 or more than 120,000 public chains were excluded, along with a handful of repertoires with anomalous nucleotide sharing. Imported from immuneACCESS, the table was reduced by TCRdb to in-frame sequences with V and J called. These copies leave out some clones; in studies compared against another copy, an unresolved V gene accounts for under half, and the cause of the remainder is not known. V and J calls and clone size are copied from that table; D and trimming were computed from the DNA. The sample table contains more than 110,000 clones; only one count was recorded for 73% of them. 1.3% of the sample lies in the top ten.

The clonotype comes from a woman aged 40 to 49 in good health and CMV-seronegative. Sequencing used PBMCs.

The DNA is as follows: TGTGCCAGCAGTTTACTGACAGGACGAGGTGAAAAACTGTTTTTT. Protein translation: CASSLLTGRGEKLFF. The chain is made from TRBV28 and TRBJ1-4, and possibly TRBD1, on 6 matching bases. V is cut by 2 bases and J by 7 bases, and the space between the germline ends is 14 bases. From the cysteine up to the phenylalanine, the CDR3 has a length of 15 residues. Only CDR3 DNA is held: 45 bases, read in frame from base 1. CDR1 MDHEN and CDR2 SYDVKM are derived from the germline V gene.